The rows below give T cell receptor beta chains drawn from one sample of a study of Ad26.COV2.S vaccination and SARS-CoV-2 variants. Assay used: immunoSEQ multiplex PCR; TCRdb lists only in-frame clones, some missing. Counted here are 300,000 to 350,000 clones, around 84% occurring once; the ten biggest clones make up approximately 1.9%. Source: peripheral blood, taken in a trial of Ad26.COV2.S vaccine versus placebo. The origin of the receptors is a person between 18 and 65 years old who received the Ad26.COV2.S COVID-19 vaccine or a placebo. The CDR3 runs from the conserved cysteine through the conserved F or W. A D gene is named only where the DNA matches it firmly. Clone size is not always given. Where it is, it says once, few, many or a class for expanded clones.

d_call: NA
j_call: TRBJ1-1
v_call: TRBV21-1
clone_size: NA
cdr3_nt: TGTGCCAGCTCGAGCCTGTTGAACACTGAAGCTTTCTTT
cdr3_aa: CASSSLLNTEAFF

d_call: NA
j_call: TRBJ2-5
v_call: TRBV10-3
clone_size: NA
cdr3_nt: TGTGCCATCAGTGAGTCGATAGGGGTAAAGACCCAGTACTTC
cdr3_aa: CAISESIGVKTQYF

d_call: NA
j_call: TRBJ1-2
v_call: TRBV4-1
clone_size: NA
cdr3_nt: TGCGCCAGCAGCCAAGAATCCGGGTCATACTATGGCTACACCTTC
cdr3_aa: CASSQESGSYYGYTF

d_call: NA
j_call: TRBJ1-2
v_call: TRBV29-1
clone_size: NA
cdr3_nt: TGCAGCGCCCTCAGGGACGGTGGCTACACCTTC
cdr3_aa: CSALRDGGYTF

d_call: TRBD2
j_call: TRBJ2-5
v_call: TRBV5-1
clone_size: NA
cdr3_nt: TGCGCCAGCAGCTTCGGGGGGGGCCGAGAGACCCAGTACTTC
cdr3_aa: CASSFGGGRETQYF

d_call: TRBD1
j_call: TRBJ2-3
v_call: TRBV6-1
clone_size: NA
cdr3_nt: TGTGCCAGCAGTGCGAGACCGGGACAGGGGGCAGATAAAGATACGCAGTATTTT
cdr3_aa: CASSARPGQGADKDTQYF

d_call: NA
j_call: TRBJ2-3
v_call: TRBV5-1
clone_size: NA
cdr3_nt: TGCGCCAGCAGCTTCAGCACAGATACGCAGTATTTT
cdr3_aa: CASSFSTDTQYF

d_call: TRBD1
j_call: TRBJ1-4
v_call: TRBV7-2
clone_size: NA
cdr3_nt: TGTGCCAGCAGCTCCGACAGGGCAACTAATGAAAAACTGTTTTTT
cdr3_aa: CASSSDRATNEKLFF

d_call: TRBD1
j_call: TRBJ2-1
v_call: TRBV6-5
clone_size: NA
cdr3_nt: TGTGCCAGCAGTACGAGGGGGCCGACCTACAATGAGCAGTTCTTC
cdr3_aa: CASSTRGPTYNEQFF

d_call: NA
j_call: TRBJ2-5
v_call: TRBV3-1/TRBV3-2
clone_size: NA
cdr3_nt: TGTGCCAGCAGCCGGGCGGCAGGGAGCATTGAGACCCAGTACTTC
cdr3_aa: CASSRAAGSIETQYF

d_call: NA
j_call: TRBJ2-3
v_call: TRBV30
clone_size: NA
cdr3_nt: TGTGCCTGGAGTTGGGACGAAGGTACGCAGTATTTT
cdr3_aa: CAWSWDEGTQYF

d_call: TRBD1
j_call: TRBJ2-7
v_call: TRBV7-9
clone_size: NA
cdr3_nt: TGTGCCAGCAGCTTACGGCCTGACAGGGAGAGCTCCTACGAGCAGTACTTC
cdr3_aa: CASSLRPDRESSYEQYF

d_call: NA
j_call: TRBJ2-5
v_call: TRBV18
clone_size: NA
cdr3_nt: TGTGCCAGCTCACCGGGCAGCGAAGAGACCCAGTACTTC
cdr3_aa: CASSPGSEETQYF

d_call: NA
j_call: TRBJ1-4
v_call: TRBV6-6
clone_size: NA
cdr3_nt: TGTGCCAGCAGTTACTCTCTCAACCCAACTAATGAAAAACTGTTTTTT
cdr3_aa: CASSYSLNPTNEKLFF

d_call: NA
j_call: TRBJ2-5
v_call: TRBV2
clone_size: NA
cdr3_nt: TGTGCCAGCGGGCCAGAGTACTTC
cdr3_aa: CASGPEYF

d_call: NA
j_call: TRBJ2-2
v_call: TRBV29-1
clone_size: NA
cdr3_nt: TGCAGCGCCCAGGGGCTACACGGGGAGCTGTTTTTT
cdr3_aa: CSAQGLHGELFF

d_call: TRBD1
j_call: TRBJ1-2
v_call: TRBV6-5
clone_size: NA
cdr3_nt: TGTGCCAGCAGCAGGGGGTCCGACTATGGCTACACCTTC
cdr3_aa: CASSRGSDYGYTF

d_call: TRBD1
j_call: TRBJ2-2
v_call: TRBV12-5
clone_size: NA
cdr3_nt: TGTGCTAGTGGTTTGGCATATGAGGGACAGCTGAACACCGGGGAGCTGTTTTTT
cdr3_aa: CASGLAYEGQLNTGELFF

d_call: NA
j_call: TRBJ1-2
v_call: TRBV7-2
clone_size: NA
cdr3_nt: TGTGCCAGCAGCTTAGCCCGGGACAACTATGGCTACACCTTC
cdr3_aa: CASSLARDNYGYTF

d_call: NA
j_call: TRBJ1-2
v_call: TRBV12-2
clone_size: once
cdr3_nt: TGTGCAAGTCGCTTAGGGGCGAATGACCAGGGGAGAGATGGCTACACCTTC
cdr3_aa: CASRLGANDQGRDGYTF

d_call: NA
j_call: TRBJ2-7
v_call: TRBV13
clone_size: NA
cdr3_nt: TGTGCCAGCAGCCCACCAGGTCCGAGGGGTTACGAGCAGTACTTC
cdr3_aa: CASSPPGPRGYEQYF

d_call: NA
j_call: TRBJ1-4
v_call: TRBV5-1
clone_size: once
cdr3_nt: TGCGCCAGCAGCTTGGCGGCAGCTGATGGGGAAAAACTGTTTTTT
cdr3_aa: CASSLAAADGEKLFF

d_call: NA
j_call: TRBJ2-1
v_call: TRBV5-1
clone_size: NA
cdr3_nt: TGCGCCAGCAGCTTGACCCTCATGGTGGTAGAGCAGTTCTTC
cdr3_aa: CASSLTLMVVEQFF

d_call: NA
j_call: TRBJ1-5
v_call: TRBV30
clone_size: NA
cdr3_nt: TGTGCCTGGAGTTCGGGAAAAGGCAATCAGCCCCAGCATTTT
cdr3_aa: CAWSSGKGNQPQHF

d_call: NA
j_call: TRBJ1-2
v_call: TRBV30
clone_size: NA
cdr3_nt: TGTGCCTGGAGCCCCCTTTACTATGGCTACACCTTC
cdr3_aa: CAWSPLYYGYTF

d_call: NA
j_call: TRBJ1-2
v_call: TRBV5-1
clone_size: NA
cdr3_nt: TGCGCCCGCAGGGTAGGGGGGGACTATGGCTACACCTTC
cdr3_aa: CARRVGGDYGYTF

d_call: NA
j_call: TRBJ1-2
v_call: TRBV5-1
clone_size: NA
cdr3_nt: TGCGCCAGCAGCCCACAGGACTATGGCTACACCTTC
cdr3_aa: CASSPQDYGYTF

d_call: NA
j_call: TRBJ1-2
v_call: TRBV19
clone_size: few
cdr3_nt: TGTGCCGCAAAGGATGGGGGGCTCAGTTATGGCTACACCTTC
cdr3_aa: CAAKDGGLSYGYTF